This T cell receptor beta chain appears in the sequencing data of a study of radiotherapy plus CTLA-4 blockade in lung cancer. Overall study findings and caveats: Among blood TCR repertoires after radiotherapy plus ipilimumab, tumor-derived clones expanded.

As concerns this clone: Its antigen is not known.

Method: immunoSEQ multiplex PCR; TCRdb's copy keeps in-frame clones and lacks some. The sample consists of tens of thousands of clones, almost 85% of them appearing once. CDR1 and CDR2 (germline): SGHTA, FQGTGA. The CDR3 consists of 13 residues. The ends were cut back, 0 bases at V and 4 bases at J, with 7 bases in the middle. Specimen: peripheral blood, collected from a patient treated with radiotherapy plus ipilimumab. This TCR came from a human donor with non-small cell lung cancer whose response to radiotherapy plus ipilimumab could not be evaluated. The chain uses TRBV7-3 and TRBJ2-7, with D possibly matching TRBD1 (5 bases). The DNA of the CDR3 is TGTGCCAGCAGCTTAACAGGGGAATACGAGCAGTACTTC. Residues: CASSLTGEYEQYF.